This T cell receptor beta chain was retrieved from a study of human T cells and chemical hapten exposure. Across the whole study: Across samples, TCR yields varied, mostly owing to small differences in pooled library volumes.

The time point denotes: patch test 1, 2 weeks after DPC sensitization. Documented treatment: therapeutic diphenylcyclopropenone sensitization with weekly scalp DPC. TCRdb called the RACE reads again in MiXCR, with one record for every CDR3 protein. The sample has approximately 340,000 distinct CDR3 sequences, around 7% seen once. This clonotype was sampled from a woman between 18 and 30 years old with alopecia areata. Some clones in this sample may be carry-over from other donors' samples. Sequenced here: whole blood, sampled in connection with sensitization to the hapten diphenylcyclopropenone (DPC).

CDR3 nucleotide sequence: TGTGCCAGCAGTTTAGGAGTAGGGGTCAGCAATCAGCCCCAGCATTTT. Amino acids: CASSLGVGVSNQPQHF. The genes are TRBV12-3 or TRBV12-4 and TRBJ1-5; maybe TRBD1 (5 bases). The CDR3 runs to 16 residues. Trimming removed 1 base from V and 1 base from J, with 11 bases in between.